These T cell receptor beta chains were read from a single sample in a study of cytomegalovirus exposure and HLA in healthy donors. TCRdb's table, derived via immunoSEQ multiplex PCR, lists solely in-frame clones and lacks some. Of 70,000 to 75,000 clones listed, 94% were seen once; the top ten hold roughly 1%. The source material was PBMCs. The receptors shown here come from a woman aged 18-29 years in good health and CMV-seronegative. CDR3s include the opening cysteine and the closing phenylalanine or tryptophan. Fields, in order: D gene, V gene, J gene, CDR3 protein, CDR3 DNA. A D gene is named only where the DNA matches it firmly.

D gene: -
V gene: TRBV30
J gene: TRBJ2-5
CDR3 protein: CAWSVVGVQETQYF
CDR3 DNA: TGTGCCTGGAGTGTTGTAGGGGTGCAAGAGACCCAGTACTTC

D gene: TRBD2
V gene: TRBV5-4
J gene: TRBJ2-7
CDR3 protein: CASSLGGRAVDEQYF
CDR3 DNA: TGTGCCAGCAGCTTGGGGGGGAGGGCCGTCGACGAGCAGTACTTC

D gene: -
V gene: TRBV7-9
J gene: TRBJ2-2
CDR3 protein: CASSSQSWGAGELFF
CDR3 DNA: TGTGCCAGCAGCTCACAGTCATGGGGGGCCGGGGAGCTGTTTTTT

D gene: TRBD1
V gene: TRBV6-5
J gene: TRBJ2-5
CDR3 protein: CASSQTGGVETQYF
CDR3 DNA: TGTGCCAGCAGTCAAACAGGGGGCGTCGAGACCCAGTACTTC

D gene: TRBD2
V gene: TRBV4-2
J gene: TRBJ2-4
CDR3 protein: CASRAGGPGNIQYF
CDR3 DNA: TGTGCCAGCAGAGCGGGAGGGCCAGGAAACATTCAGTACTTC

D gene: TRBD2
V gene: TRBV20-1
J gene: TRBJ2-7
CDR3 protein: CSATTSGSLTF
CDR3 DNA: TGCAGTGCGACGACTAGCGGGTCCCTGACGTTC

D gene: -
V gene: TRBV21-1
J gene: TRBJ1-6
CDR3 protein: CASSSWDISSYNSPLHF
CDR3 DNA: TGTGCCAGCAGCAGCTGGGACATAAGCTCCTATAATTCACCCCTCCACTTT

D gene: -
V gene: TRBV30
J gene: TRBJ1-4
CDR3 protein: CAWMGRGTNEKLFF
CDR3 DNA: TGTGCCTGGATGGGCCGGGGGACTAATGAAAAACTGTTTTTT

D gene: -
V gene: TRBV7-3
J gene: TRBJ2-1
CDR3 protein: CAPFEEQFF
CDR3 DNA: TGTGCCCCTTTCGAGGAGCAGTTCTTC

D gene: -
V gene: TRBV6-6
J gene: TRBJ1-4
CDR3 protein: CASSYSELLNEKLFF
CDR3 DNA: TGTGCCAGCAGTTACTCGGAGCTCCTTAATGAAAAACTGTTTTTT

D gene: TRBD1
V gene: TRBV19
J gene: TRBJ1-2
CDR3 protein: CASTLTLTGVDGYTF
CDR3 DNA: TGTGCCAGTACCTTAACGCTTACAGGGGTGGATGGCTACACCTTC